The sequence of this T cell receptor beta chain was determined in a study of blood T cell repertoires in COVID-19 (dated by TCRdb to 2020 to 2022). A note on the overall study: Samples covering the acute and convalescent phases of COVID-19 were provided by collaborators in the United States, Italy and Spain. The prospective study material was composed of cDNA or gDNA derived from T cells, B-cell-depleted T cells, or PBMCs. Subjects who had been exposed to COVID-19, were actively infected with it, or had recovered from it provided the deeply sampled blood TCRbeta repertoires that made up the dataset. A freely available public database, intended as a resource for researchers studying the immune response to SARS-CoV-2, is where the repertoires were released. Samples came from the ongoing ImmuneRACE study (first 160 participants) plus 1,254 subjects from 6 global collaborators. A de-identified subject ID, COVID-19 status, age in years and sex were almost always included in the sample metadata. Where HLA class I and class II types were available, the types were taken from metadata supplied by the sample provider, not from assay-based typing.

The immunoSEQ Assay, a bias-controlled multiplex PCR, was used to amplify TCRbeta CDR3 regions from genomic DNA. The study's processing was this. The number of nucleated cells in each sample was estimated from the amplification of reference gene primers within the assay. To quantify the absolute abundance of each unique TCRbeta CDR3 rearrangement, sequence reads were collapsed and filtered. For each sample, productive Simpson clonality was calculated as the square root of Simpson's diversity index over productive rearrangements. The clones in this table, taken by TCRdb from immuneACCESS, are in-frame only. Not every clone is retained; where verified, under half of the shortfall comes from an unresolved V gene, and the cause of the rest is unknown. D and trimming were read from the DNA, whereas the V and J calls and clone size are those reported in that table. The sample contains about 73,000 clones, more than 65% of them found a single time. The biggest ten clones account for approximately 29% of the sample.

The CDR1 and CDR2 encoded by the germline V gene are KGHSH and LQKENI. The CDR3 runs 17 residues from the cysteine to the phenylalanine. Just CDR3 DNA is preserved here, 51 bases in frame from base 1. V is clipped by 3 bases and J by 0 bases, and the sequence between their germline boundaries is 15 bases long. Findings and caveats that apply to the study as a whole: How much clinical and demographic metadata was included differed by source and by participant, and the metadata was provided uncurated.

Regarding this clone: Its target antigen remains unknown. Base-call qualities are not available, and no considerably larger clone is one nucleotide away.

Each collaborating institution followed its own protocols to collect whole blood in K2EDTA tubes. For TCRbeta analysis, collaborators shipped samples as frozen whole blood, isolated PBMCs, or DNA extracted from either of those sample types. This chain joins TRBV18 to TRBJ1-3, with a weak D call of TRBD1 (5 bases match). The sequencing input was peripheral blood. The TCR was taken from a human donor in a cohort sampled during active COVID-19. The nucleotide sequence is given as TGTGCCAGCTCACCGGGGGGGAGATCCTTCTCTGGAAACACCATATATTTT. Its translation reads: CASSPGGRSFSGNTIYF.